These 15 T cell receptor beta chains were all obtained from the same sample, sequenced in a study of OX40 agonist ivuxolimab in advanced cancers. Data came from immunoSEQ multiplex PCR; TCRdb stores just in-frame clones and leaves some out. The sample yields about 68,000 clones, around nine tenths seen once. The sample here was CD4+ or CD8+ T cells sorted from blood, taken in a trial of the OX40 agonist ivuxolimab. Receptor source: an adult with an advanced solid tumor such as melanoma, head and neck, liver or kidney cancer.

The chain employs TRBV5-4 and TRBJ1-1; TRBD1 might be the D (5 bases). V was clipped by 0 bases and J by 5 bases, with 11 bases between them. Per germline, CDR1 SGHNT and CDR2 YYREEE (reference sequence). This CDR3 contains 14 residues. The CDR3: CASSLVQGGTEAFF. Here the CDR3 DNA reads TGTGCCAGCAGCTTGGTGCAGGGTGGAACTGAAGCTTTCTTT.

This chain connects TRBV9 to TRBJ1-6; 11 nucleotides match TRBD1. Germline values: CDR1 SGDLS, CDR2 YYNGEE. The CDR3 has 14 residues. Unmatched junction bases numbered 3, after V lost 4 bases and J lost 9 bases. The CDR3 loop is CASSPGTGGSPLHF. Written as DNA, the CDR3 is TGTGCCAGCAGCCCCGGGACAGGGGGTTCACCCCTCCACTTT.

The rearrangement joins TRBV27 to TRBJ1-2; TRBD1 matches 7 bases. Germline assignment: CDR1 MNHEY and CDR2 SMNVEV (reference sequence). The CDR3 totals 15 residues. The V segment lost 1 base and the J segment 4 bases; nucleotides outside the gene matches: 6. The CDR3 protein is CASSLFSRGVYGYTF. CDR3 in DNA: TGTGCCAGCAGTTTATTTTCCAGGGGGGTCTATGGCTACACCTTC.

The genes are TRBV11-3 and TRBJ2-3; D possibly corresponds to TRBD1 (5 bases). The CDR3 covers 15 residues. Between the trimmed V and J ends, which lost 0 bases and 2 bases, there was a span of 9 bases. Germline loops: CDR1 SGHNT, CDR2 YENEEA. This CDR3 is CASSLDNRPTDTQYF. The CDR3 region has the DNA TGTGCCAGCAGCTTAGACAACAGGCCCACAGATACGCAGTATTTT.

The chain joins TRBV6-5 to TRBJ1-6; 8 bases agree with TRBD1. This CDR3 is built from 12 residues. Germline V CDR1 and CDR2: MNHEY, SVGAGI. After removal of 5 bases from V and 13 bases from J, the junction contained 4 bases not matched to a gene. The CDR3 coding sequence is TGTGCCAGCAGTGACAGGGGTCCCCCCCTCCACTTT. Its translation: CASSDRGPPLHF.

The count of this clone is one. The chain links TRBV2 to TRBJ2-7, with TRBD1 as a possible D gene (5 bases). In germline, CDR1 is SNHLY, CDR2 FYNNEI. There are 15 residues in the CDR3. V gave up 3 bases and J gave up 1 base, with 13 bases separating them. The CDR3 nucleotides read TGTGCCAGCAGTGACCAGGGAATCGTATCCTACGAGCAGTACTTC. It codes for CASSDQGIVSYEQYF.

The V gene is TRBV11-2, the J gene TRBJ2-5; D is ambiguous. The end of the DNA aligns better with TRBJ2-7, so the J call may be wrong. The germline CDR1 and CDR2 sequences are SGHAT and FQNNGV. CDR3 size: 12 residues. The CDR3 DNA reads TGTGCCAGCAGCTTGAGCAGCTACGAGCAGTACTTC. Translating it yields CASSLSSYEQYF.

The CDR3 coding sequence is TGTGCCAGCAGCCCCATAGTTAGGGGATCTCCCTACGAGCAGTACTTC. As protein: CASSPIVRGSPYEQYF. The chain combines TRBV7-9 with TRBJ2-7, with D possibly matching TRBD1 (5 bases). The germline CDR1 and CDR2 sequences are SEHNR and FQNEAQ (reference sequence). The V end was cut by 5 bases, the J end by 2 bases, with 19 bases between. CDR3 length: 16 residues.

The chain is built from TRBV5-4 and TRBJ2-7, with 12 bases identical to TRBD2. With 4 bases clipped from V and 4 bases from J, the junction kept 6 bases outside the gene matches. Looked up from germline, CDR1 is SGHNT and CDR2 is YYREEE (reference sequence). The CDR3 contains 15 residues. CDR3 coding DNA: TGTGCCAGCAGCCTTCTAGCGGGGGGGCGGTACGAGCAGTACTTC. Protein sequence: CASSLLAGGRYEQYF. The full variable domain, completed using reference TRBV5-4 and TRBJ2-7, is ETGVTQSPTHLIKTRGQQVTLRCSSQSGHNTVSWYQQALGQGPQFIFQYYREEENGRGNFPPRFSGLQFPNYSSELNVNALELDDSALYLCASSLLAGGRYEQYFGPGTRLTVT.

The rearrangement links TRBV7-9 to TRBJ1-1; TRBD1 matches 12 bases. The V segment lost 5 bases and the J segment 4 bases; nucleotides outside the gene matches: 2. The CDR3 covers 14 residues. Germline V gene lookup returns CDR1 SEHNR and CDR2 FQNEAQ (reference sequence). CDR3 in DNA: TGTGCCAGCAGCCCGGGACAGGGGGCCACTGAAGCTTTCTTT. Translation: CASSPGQGATEAFF.

The chain joins TRBV4-3 to TRBJ2-1; 10 bases fit TRBD2. The CDR3 sequence is 16 residues long. Germline lookup yields CDR1 LGHNA and CDR2 YSLEER. Trimming cost V 2 bases and J 7 bases; bases outside gene matches: 8. CDR3 protein: CASSQYLAGGGNEQFF. The CDR3 nucleotides read TGCGCCAGCAGCCAATACTTAGCGGGGGGAGGAAATGAGCAGTTCTTC.

There are a few counts of this clone. CDR3 amino acids: CATSRDLGQLNTEAFF. The CDR3 nucleotides read TGTGCCACCAGCAGAGACCTTGGACAGCTGAACACTGAAGCTTTCTTT. This sequence joins TRBV15 and TRBJ1-1; maybe TRBD1 (6 bases). The length of the CDR3 is 16 residues. CDR1 is LNHNV, CDR2 YYDKDF, per germline (reference sequence). V was pared by 0 bases and J by 0 bases, with 11 bases between.

This sequence joins TRBV19 and TRBJ1-5, with a tentative D call TRBD1 (6 bases). The germline CDR1 and CDR2 sequences are LNHDA and SQIVND (reference sequence). The V end lost 6 bases, the J end lost 7 bases, and 19 bases lay between the germline ends. The CDR3 loop spans 15 amino acids. CDR3: CASSGGSLGDQPQHF. The CDR3 DNA sequence: TGTGCCAGTAGCGGGGGCAGCCTAGGGGACCAGCCCCAGCATTTT.

V gene TRBV27 combines with J gene TRBJ2-5, with TRBD1 identical over 8 bases. The J call could be wrong; TRBJ2-7 is a better fit for the DNA end. The CDR3 has 15 amino acids. Germline-derived CDR1 and CDR2 are MNHEY and SMNVEV (reference sequence). The CDR3 here is CASSFRGQGAYEQYF. CDR3 nucleotide sequence: TGTGCCAGCAGTTTCAGAGGACAGGGAGCCTACGAGCAGTACTTC.

The gene calls are TRBV27 and TRBJ1-2; TRBD1 aligns across 8 bases. The J segment lost 5 bases and the V segment lost 4 bases, leaving 12 bases of the junction unmatched. Germline assignment: CDR1 MNHEY and CDR2 SMNVEV (reference sequence). There are 16 residues in the CDR3. CDR3 bases: TGTGCCAGCAGTTCGCGACAGGGGCCTTCTCCTTATGGCTACACCTTC. It is translated as CASSSRQGPSPYGYTF.